This T cell receptor (beta chain) was profiled in a study of monozygotic twins with cystic fibrosis. Profiling relied on immunoSEQ multiplex PCR, and the TCRdb table lists in-frame clones only, not all of them. The sample lists roughly 26,000 clones, 90% occurring once. The sample taken for sequencing was blood. This sequence originates from a girl aged 2 to 9 with cystic fibrosis.

The CDR3 loop reads CASSQDSWGFGGELFF. Here the CDR3 DNA reads TGTGCCAGCAGCCAAGATAGTTGGGGGTTCGGCGGGGAGCTGTTTTTT. The rearrangement uses TRBV4-2 and TRBJ2-2; D may correspond to TRBD1 or TRBD2 (5 bases each). The CDR3 sequence is 16 residues long. Germline CDR1 is LGHNA and CDR2 is YNFKEQ. V was cut by 0 bases and J by 7 bases, with 15 bases left in between.